Each of the 32 T cell receptor beta chains below was sequenced from the same sample in a study of blood T cell repertoires in COVID-19. Clones were read by immunoSEQ multiplex PCR, and TCRdb kept only the in-frame ones, dropping some. The sample contains roughly 43,000 clones, around 90% of which appear only once. The sequencing sample was made of peripheral blood. The receptors come from a man between 60 and 75 years old with active COVID-19.

The chain has TRBV9 and TRBJ2-7; 14 nucleotides line up with TRBD2. Germline lookup yields CDR1 SGDLS and CDR2 YYNGEE. V shed 3 bases, J shed 4 bases, and the junction held 3 bases outside the gene matches. This CDR3 spans 15 amino acids. The CDR3 DNA follows: TGTGCCAGCAGCGGGACTAGCGGGGGGCAGTACGAGCAGTACTTC. Protein sequence: CASSGTSGGQYEQYF.

CDR3 coding DNA: TGCGCCAGCAGCTTGGGGGTAGCCTCCTACAATGAGCAGTTCTTC. Residues: CASSLGVASYNEQFF. This chain joins TRBV5-1 and TRBJ2-1; D call uncertain. The germline gives CDR1 SGHRS, CDR2 YFSETQ. Trimming removed 0 bases from V and 0 bases from J, with 7 bases in between. The CDR3 sequence is 15 residues long.

This chain joins TRBV4-3 and TRBJ2-3; TRBD2 aligns across 12 bases. V was clipped by 0 bases and J by 5 bases; unmatched bases: 6. This CDR3 region has 17 residues. Germline lookup yields CDR1 LGHNA and CDR2 YSLEER. CDR3 coding DNA: TGCGCCAGCAGCCAAGAGCTAGCGGGGGGGCTCAGAGATACGCAGTATTTT. It specifies CASSQELAGGLRDTQYF.

The CDR3 sequence is CASSEAPRYRELNTEAFF. CDR3 coding DNA: TGTGCCAGCAGTGAAGCTCCCCGATACAGGGAATTGAACACTGAAGCTTTCTTT. The chain joins TRBV6-1 to TRBJ1-1; D may be TRBD1 (6 bases). Germline V CDR1 and CDR2: MNHNS, SASEGT. CDR3 length equals 18 residues. V lost 0 bases and J lost 0, with 17 bases in between.

The chain employs TRBV28 and TRBJ1-2, with 7 bases matching TRBD1. Trimming removed 3 bases from V and 0 bases from J; junction bases left unmatched: 4. Germline V CDR1 and CDR2: MDHEN, SYDVKM. CDR3 size: 15 residues. As DNA, the CDR3 is TGTGCCAGCAGTTTTTGGGGACAGTCTAACTATGGCTACACCTTC. Protein: CASSFWGQSNYGYTF.

This chain links TRBV6-5 with TRBJ1-6, with D hard to call. This CDR3 comprises 14 residues. CDR1 and CDR2 (germline): MNHEY, SVGAGI. V lost 10 bases and J lost 1, with 11 bases in between. CDR3 loop: CATRGTSYNSPLHF. CDR3 sequence (DNA): TGTGCCACCCGGGGTACGTCCTATAATTCACCCCTCCACTTT.

V gene TRBV7-3 combines with J gene TRBJ2-3; 14 nucleotides line up with TRBD2. Germline V gene sequence: CDR1 SGHTA, CDR2 FQGTGA. The CDR3 sequence is 16 residues long. V shed 5 bases, J shed 6 bases, and the junction held 7 bases outside the gene matches. CDR3 coding DNA: TGTGCCAGCAGCAGGGGACTAGCGGGGGTCCAGGATACGCAGTATTTT. Translating it yields CASSRGLAGVQDTQYF.

This sequence joins TRBV6-5 and TRBJ1-4; 8 bases map to TRBD1. This CDR3 contains 14 residues. Losses at the gene ends were 10 bases for V and 8 bases for J; bases not matched to a gene: 12. Per the germline V gene, CDR1 is MNHEY and CDR2 is SVGAGI. DNA for the CDR3: TGTGCCACCCTCCTCTCAGGGGGCAGCGAAAAACTGTTTTTT. Amino acid sequence: CATLLSGGSEKLFF.

J is TRBJ2-7 and V is TRBV2; 11 positions agree with TRBD2. V was pared by 6 bases and J by 7 bases, with 8 bases of the junction left unmatched. Germline values: CDR1 SNHLY, CDR2 FYNNEI. CDR3 length: 14 amino acids. The CDR3 region is CASSLAGGLGEQYF. The CDR3 DNA is TGTGCCAGCAGCCTAGCGGGGGGCCTGGGGGAGCAGTACTTC. Full variable domain (remainder filled in from reference TRBV2 and TRBJ2-7): EPEVTQTPSHQVTQMGQEVILRCVPISNHLYFYWYRQILGQKVEFLVSFYNNEISEKSEIFDDQFSVERPDGSNFTLKIRSTKLEDSAMYFCASSLAGGLGEQYFGPGTRLTVT.

The chain is built from TRBV5-1 and TRBJ2-3; 7 bases align to TRBD2. V dropped 3 bases and J dropped 3; count of bases not matched to a gene: 10. The CDR3 runs to 16 residues. The germline V gene encodes CDR1 SGHRS and CDR2 YFSETQ. The DNA for the CDR3 is TGCGCCAGCAGCTCAACCGGGACTACCATAACAGATACGCAGTATTTT. Protein: CASSSTGTTITDTQYF.

The chain has TRBV19 and TRBJ1-6; D remains ambiguous. This CDR3 has 15 amino acids. V was shortened by 2 bases and J by 8 bases, with 13 bases between the two germline ends. The germline CDR1 and CDR2 sequences are LNHDA and SQIVND (reference sequence). CDR3 sequence: CASSISNRPDSPLHF. The CDR3 DNA is TGTGCCAGTAGTATATCTAACCGCCCGGATTCACCCCTCCACTTT. The full variable domain, with the rest looked up from reference TRBV19 and TRBJ1-6, is DGGITQSPKYLFRKEGQNVTLSCEQNLNHDAMYWYRQDPGQGLRLIYYSQIVNDFQKGDIAEGYSVSREKKESFPLTVTSAQKNPTAFYLCASSISNRPDSPLHFGNGTRLTVT.

This chain uses TRBV10-1 with TRBJ2-2, with 7 bases aligning to TRBD1. This CDR3 is 15 amino acids long. V was clipped by 1 base and J by 7 bases; unmatched bases: 6. Germline V gene sequence: CDR1 WNHNN, CDR2 SYGVQD (reference sequence). CDR3 amino acids: CASSELRQGVGELFF. The CDR3 DNA sequence: TGCGCCAGCAGTGAGTTGAGACAGGGAGTCGGGGAGCTGTTTTTT.

The V gene is TRBV3-1 (or the pseudogene TRBV3-2), the J gene TRBJ1-2; D might be TRBD1 (6 bases). The CDR3 runs to 17 residues. The ends were cut back, 2 bases at V and 2 bases at J, with 18 bases in the middle. Germline CDR1 and CDR2: LGHDT and YNNKEL (reference sequence). CDR3 protein: CASSQTSIWTANYGYTF. CDR3 nucleotide sequence: TGTGCCAGCAGCCAAACGTCAATTTGGACAGCAAACTATGGCTACACCTTC.

Concerning this clone: The same CDR3 also results from other DNA sequences found in this sample. V is TRBV5-1 and J is TRBJ1-5, with D possibly TRBD1 on 5 matching bases. CDR3 length: 15 residues. Germline V CDR1 and CDR2: SGHRS, YFSETQ. V dropped 1 base and J dropped 6 bases, with 14 bases sitting between them. The CDR3, as DNA: TGCGCCAGCAGCTTGTGGGGGGGGGAGGGTCAGCCCCAGCATTTT. Translation: CASSLWGGEGQPQHF. The full variable domain, its missing parts supplied by reference TRBV5-1 and TRBJ1-5, is KAGVTQTPRYLIKTRGQQVTLSCSPISGHRSVSWYQQTPGQGLQFLFEYFSETQRNKGNFPGRFSGRQFSNSRSEMNVSTLELGDSALYLCASSLWGGEGQPQHFGDGTRLSIL.

J is TRBJ1-2 and V is TRBV25-1; unclear D gene. V was cut by 1 base and J by 10 bases, with 13 bases left in between. Germline assignment: CDR1 MGHDK and CDR2 SYGVNS. The CDR3 totals 13 residues. CDR3 protein: CASSELVSVVYTF. The CDR3, as DNA: TGTGCCAGCAGTGAATTGGTATCGGTGGTCTACACCTTC.

The chain combines TRBV28 with TRBJ2-5, with 8 bases aligning to TRBD1. J was trimmed by 4 bases and V by 8 bases; bases with no gene match: 6. The germline V gene has CDR1 MDHEN and CDR2 SYDVKM. The CDR3 consists of 13 residues. The DNA for the CDR3 is TGTGCCAGCGTCGGACAGGGCTTAGAGACCCAGTACTTC. Translated: CASVGQGLETQYF.

The chain couples TRBV9 to TRBJ2-3; TRBD2 aligns across 11 bases. This CDR3 has 16 amino acids. Germline lookup yields CDR1 SGDLS and CDR2 YYNGEE. The junction had 5 bases not matched to a gene; V was cut back by 2 bases and J by 3 bases. CDR3 amino acids: CASSVGSGGATDTQYF. The CDR3 bases are TGTGCCAGCAGCGTGGGTAGCGGGGGGGCGACAGATACGCAGTATTTT.

The rearrangement joins TRBV24-1 to TRBJ2-2; a possible D gene is TRBD1 (5 bases). V was trimmed by 3 bases and J by 6 bases, leaving 7 bases between them. This CDR3 spans 13 amino acids. The germline gives CDR1 KGHDR, CDR2 SFDVKD. The CDR3 protein is CATSDGAAGELFF. In DNA form, the CDR3 reads TGTGCCACCAGTGATGGGGCCGCCGGGGAGCTGTTTTTT.

This clone was detected only once. CDR3 DNA: TGTGCCAGCAGCTCGACAGGGATCACCGGGGAGCTGTTTTTT. Its translation: CASSSTGITGELFF. The chain uses TRBV7-2 and TRBJ2-2, with TRBD1 matching over 7 bases. Trimming at V came to 4 bases and at J to 4 bases, leaving 3 bases not matched to a gene. Germline V lookup: CDR1 SGHTA, CDR2 FQGNSA. The CDR3 length is 14 residues.

This clone has only one observation. The rearrangement joins TRBV6-6 to TRBJ1-6; D is ambiguous. V lost 2 bases to trimming and J lost 4 bases, with 3 bases between them. CDR3 length: 13 amino acids. Per the germline V gene, CDR1 is MNHNY and CDR2 is SVGAGI (reference sequence). Here the CDR3 DNA reads TGTGCCAGCAGTTACCTATATAATTCACCCCTCCACTTT. Translating gives CASSYLYNSPLHF.

V and J are TRBV5-6 and TRBJ1-2; no reliable D call. Trimming cost V 0 bases and J 1 base, with 4 bases left between them. The germline gives CDR1 SGHDT, CDR2 YYEEEE. This CDR3 spans 13 amino acids. The CDR3 DNA sequence: TGTGCCAGCAGCTTGGGGAGTAACTATGGCTACACCTTC. It specifies CASSLGSNYGYTF.

The chain joins TRBV2 to TRBJ1-5; the match to TRBD1 covers 7 bases. This CDR3 region has 13 residues. Per germline, CDR1 SNHLY and CDR2 FYNNEI. V shed 5 bases and J 5 bases; nucleotides not matched to a gene: 3. The CDR3 loop reads CASSTTGDQPQHF. The CDR3 DNA follows: TGTGCCAGCAGTACCACAGGGGATCAGCCCCAGCATTTT.

The CDR3 coding sequence is TGCGCCAGCAGCTCTGGGACAGGGTCAGTCGAGCAGTACTTC. Protein product: CASSSGTGSVEQYF. The chain recombines TRBV5-1 with TRBJ2-7; TRBD1 aligns across 9 bases. Germline V gene lookup returns CDR1 SGHRS and CDR2 YFSETQ. V dropped 3 bases and J dropped 6; count of bases not matched to a gene: 7. This CDR3 spans 14 amino acids.

The V call is TRBV2, the J call TRBJ2-1; TRBD2 matches at 10 bases. V trimming: 6 bases; J trimming: 12 bases; junction bases outside the gene matches: 8. CDR1 is SNHLY and CDR2 is FYNNEI in the germline V gene. CDR3 length equals 13 residues. The CDR3 coding sequence is TGTGCCAGCAGCGTTGGGGTAGCGGGAGGGCAGTTCTTC. It is translated as CASSVGVAGGQFF.

The rearrangement uses TRBV5-5 and TRBJ2-7, with TRBD1 matching over 10 bases. The V gene's germline CDR1 is SGHKS and CDR2 YYEKEE (reference sequence). The CDR3 runs to 15 residues. The V segment lost 3 bases and the J segment 1 base; nucleotides outside the gene matches: 4. The CDR3 sequence: CASSSPGQGSYEQYF. CDR3 coding DNA: TGTGCCAGCAGCTCGCCGGGACAGGGGTCCTACGAGCAGTACTTC.

CDR3 sequence reads: CASSQDGWEGELFF. Here the CDR3 DNA reads TGTGCCAGCAGCCAAGATGGATGGGAGGGGGAGCTGTTTTTT. V and J are TRBV3-1 (or the pseudogene TRBV3-2) and TRBJ2-2, with D perhaps matching TRBD2 (5 bases). Germline lookup yields CDR1 LGHDT and CDR2 YNNKEL (reference sequence). Trimming shortened V by 0 bases and J by 8 bases, and 10 bases separated the two germline ends. The length of the CDR3 is 14 residues.

V and J are TRBV4-1 and TRBJ2-1; 8 positions match TRBD2. The CDR3 loop spans 16 amino acids. Trimming at V came to 4 bases and at J to 3 bases, leaving 8 bases not matched to a gene. Germline CDR1 MGHRA, CDR2 YSYEKL. The CDR3, as DNA: TGCGCCAGCAGCCCCACTGGGCGGGGGGTCTACAATGAGCAGTTCTTC. Translation gives CASSPTGRGVYNEQFF.

The J gene is TRBJ2-2, the V gene TRBV18, with unresolved D. V was clipped by 8 bases and J by 1 base, with 11 bases between them. CDR1 is KGHSH, CDR2 LQKENI, per germline. CDR3 length: 14 residues. CDR3 protein: CASRDNLNTGELFF. The CDR3 DNA reads TGTGCCAGCCGTGACAACTTGAACACCGGGGAGCTGTTTTTT.

The chain is built from TRBV19 and TRBJ2-3; no definite D call. The CDR3 runs 14 residues. V was cut by 2 bases and J by 2 bases, with 8 bases left in between. Germline CDR1 and CDR2: LNHDA and SQIVND (reference sequence). CDR3 DNA: TGTGCCAGTAGTATACTTGGAGACACAGATACGCAGTATTTT. Translation gives CASSILGDTDTQYF.

The chain combines TRBV5-1 with TRBJ1-1; D not certain. The V gene lost 0 bases and the J gene lost 1 base, with 7 bases spanning the gap. The CDR3 spans 14 residues. Germline CDR1 SGHRS, CDR2 YFSETQ. CDR3 region: CASSLASGNTEAFF. The CDR3, as DNA: TGCGCCAGCAGCTTGGCATCGGGGAACACTGAAGCTTTCTTT.

The CDR3 here is CASSQASGRGYEQYF. As DNA, the CDR3 is TGCGCCAGCAGCCAAGCTAGCGGGAGGGGGTACGAGCAGTACTTC. The chain is built from TRBV4-1 and TRBJ2-7, with 12 bases identical to TRBD2. J gave up 4 bases and V 1 base, and 2 bases lay outside the gene matches. The CDR3 length is 15 residues. In germline, CDR1 is MGHRA, CDR2 YSYEKL.

This chain uses TRBV19 with TRBJ2-1, with 11 bases fitting TRBD2. J lost 0 bases, V lost 5 bases, and 0 bases had no gene match. This CDR3 has 15 amino acids. CDR1 and CDR2 from the germline V gene are LNHDA and SQIVND (reference sequence). CDR3 residues: CASSLAGGSYNEQFF. In DNA form, the CDR3 reads TGTGCCAGTAGTCTAGCGGGGGGCTCCTACAATGAGCAGTTCTTC.